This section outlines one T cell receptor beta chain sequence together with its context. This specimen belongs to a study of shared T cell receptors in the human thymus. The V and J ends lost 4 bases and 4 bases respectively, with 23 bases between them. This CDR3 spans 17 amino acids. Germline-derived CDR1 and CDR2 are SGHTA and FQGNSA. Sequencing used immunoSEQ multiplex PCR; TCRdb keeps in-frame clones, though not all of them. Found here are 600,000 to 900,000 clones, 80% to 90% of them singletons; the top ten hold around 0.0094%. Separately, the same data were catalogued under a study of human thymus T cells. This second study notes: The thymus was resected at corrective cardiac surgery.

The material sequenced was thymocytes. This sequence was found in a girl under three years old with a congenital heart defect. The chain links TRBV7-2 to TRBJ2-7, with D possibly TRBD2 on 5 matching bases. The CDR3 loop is CASSSHSVTLGPYEQYF. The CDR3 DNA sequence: TGTGCCAGCAGCTCCCACTCGGTAACACTAGGGCCATACGAGCAGTACTTC.